This T cell receptor (beta chain) came from a study of CD8 T cells in Susac syndrome. CDR1 is SQVTM, CDR2 ANQGSEA, per germline. V lost 4 bases, J lost 6 bases, and 19 bases lay in between. The CDR3 runs 14 residues. After extraction with the RNeasy kit, about 0.45 to 1 ug of the RNA was reverse transcribed using random hexamers. TCRdb independently ran MiXCR on the immunoSEQ multiplex PCR reads; one entry per CDR3 protein. The table records about 200,000 distinct CDR3 sequences, roughly 95% of them present only once. V is TRBV29-1 and J is TRBJ2-7; D remains unclear. Sequenced input: CD4+ T cells from PBMCs. The TCR comes from a human donor in good health. The CDR3 sequence: CSVVLGPVPLEQYF. DNA of the CDR3: TGCAGCGTTGTTCTAGGCCCTGTCCCTCTCGAGCAGTACTTC.